This TCR beta chain is from a study of a mutant IDH1 vaccine in newly diagnosed glioma. Study-level background: Treated patients comprised about 62% males and about 40% females, mean age about 40 years.

Regarding this clone: Its specificity is not known.

Time point described: week 47, end of study. Doses consisted of 300 ug of mutant IDH1 20-mer peptide each, paired with topical imiquimod. Each patient was administered eight vaccinations, scheduled in weeks 1, 3, 5, 7, 11, 15, 19 and 23. The donors had new WHO grade 3 or 4 astrocytomas; these were IDH1-mutant and ATRX-lost. Sequencing used immunoSEQ multiplex PCR; TCRdb keeps in-frame clones, though not all of them. This sample has approximately 80,000 clones, with roughly four fifths found just once. This CDR3 has 14 residues. With 4 bases clipped from V and 7 bases from J, the junction kept 7 bases outside the gene matches. Germline V CDR1 and CDR2: SGDLS, YYNGEE.

The specimen comprised PBMCs, sampled from a glioma patient whose treatment included an IDH1 peptide vaccine. The chain uses TRBV9 and TRBJ2-2, with TRBD1 matching over 7 bases. The sequence came from a man aged 35-49 years with glioma. CDR3 DNA sequence: TGTGCCAGCAGCAGCGACAGGGTTGGCGGGGAGCTGTTTTTT. It encodes CASSSDRVGGELFF.